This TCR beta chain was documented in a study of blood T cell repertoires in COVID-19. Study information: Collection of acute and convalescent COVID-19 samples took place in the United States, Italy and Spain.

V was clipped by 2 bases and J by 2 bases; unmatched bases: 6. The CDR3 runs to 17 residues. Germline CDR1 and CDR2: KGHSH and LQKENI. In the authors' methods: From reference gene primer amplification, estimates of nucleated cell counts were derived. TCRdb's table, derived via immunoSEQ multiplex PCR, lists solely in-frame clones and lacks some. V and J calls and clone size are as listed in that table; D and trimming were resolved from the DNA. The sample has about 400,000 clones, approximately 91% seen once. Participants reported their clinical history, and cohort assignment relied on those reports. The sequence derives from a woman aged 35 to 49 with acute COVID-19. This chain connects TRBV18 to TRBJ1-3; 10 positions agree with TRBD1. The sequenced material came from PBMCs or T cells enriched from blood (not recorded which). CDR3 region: CASSPSPTGGTGNTIYF. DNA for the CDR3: TGTGCCAGCTCACCATCCCCGACAGGGGGCACTGGAAACACCATATATTTT.